This T cell receptor (beta chain) was observed in a study of shared clonotypes between healthy human individuals. CDR3 size: 17 residues. With V trimmed by 1 base and J by 0 bases, 5 bases remained unmatched. Germline V gene lookup returns CDR1 SGHNT and CDR2 YENEEA. Measured with immunoSEQ multiplex PCR; TCRdb has only the in-frame clones, and not every one. The repertoire holds 2,500,000 or so clones, less than 95% seen once, with more than 0.35% in the top ten. The clonotype originates from a man aged 18 to 35 in good health. Some clones in this sample may be carry-over from other donors' samples. The rearrangement joins TRBV11-3 to TRBJ2-3, with TRBD2 matching 9 bases. Sequences were obtained from naive CD4+ T cells from PBMCs. Subset: CD45RA+ positively selected. CDR3 nucleotides: TGTGCCAGCAGCTTAGGGGGGACTAGCCACAGCACAGATACGCAGTATTTT. This encodes CASSLGGTSHSTDTQYF.